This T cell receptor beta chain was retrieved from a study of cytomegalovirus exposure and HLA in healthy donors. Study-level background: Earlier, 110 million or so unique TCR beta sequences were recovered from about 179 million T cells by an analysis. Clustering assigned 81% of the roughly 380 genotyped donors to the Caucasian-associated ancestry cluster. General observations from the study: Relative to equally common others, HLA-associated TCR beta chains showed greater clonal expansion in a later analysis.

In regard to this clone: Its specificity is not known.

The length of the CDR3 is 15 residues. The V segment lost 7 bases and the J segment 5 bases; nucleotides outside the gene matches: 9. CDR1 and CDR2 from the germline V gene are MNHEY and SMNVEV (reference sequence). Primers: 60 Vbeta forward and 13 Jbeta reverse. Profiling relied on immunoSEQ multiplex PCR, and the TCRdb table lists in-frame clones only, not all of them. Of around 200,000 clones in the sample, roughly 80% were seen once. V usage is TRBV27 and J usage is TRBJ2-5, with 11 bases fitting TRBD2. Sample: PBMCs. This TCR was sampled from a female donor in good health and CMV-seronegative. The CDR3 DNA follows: TGTGCCAGCACCTCACTAGCGGGAGCAGGCGAGACCCAGTACTTC. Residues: CASTSLAGAGETQYF.